The clone carrying this TCR beta chain has only a few counts. CDR3 length: 15 residues. Trimming removed 5 bases at V and 3 bases at J, with 14 bases between. Germline V gives CDR1 LNHDA, CDR2 SQIVND (reference sequence). The TCRbeta library incorporated unique molecular identifiers. TCRdb reanalysed the PCR reads using MiXCR and keeps one entry per CDR3 protein. The sample lists over 200,000 distinct CDR3 sequences; about 9.5% were seen once. This specimen comes from a study of T-cell reconstitution after alpha-beta-depleted transplantation in children. The clonotype comes from a human donor who donated a stem cell graft to a child with acute lymphoblastic leukemia. Sample: PBMCs from the stem cell graft donor, taken from the stem cell graft. The chain is built from TRBV19 and TRBJ1-5, with D perhaps matching TRBD1 (5 bases). Written as DNA, the CDR3 is TGTGCCAGTAGTCTCACGCAGGGTCACAATCAGCCCCAGCATTTT. This translates into CASSLTQGHNQPQHF.